This T cell receptor (beta chain) derives from a study of blood T cell repertoires in COVID-19. Study information: COVID-19 samples collected from the United States, Italy and Spain covered acute and convalescent phases.

In the original processing: How many nucleated cells were present was estimated from reference gene primer amplification. Measured with immunoSEQ multiplex PCR; TCRdb has only the in-frame clones, and not every one. That table supplies the V and J calls and clone size; D and trimming were determined from the DNA. The table shows approximately 120,000 clones, with around three quarters occurring only once. J lost 5 bases, V lost 5 bases, and 3 bases had no gene match. Per germline, CDR1 SGHTA and CDR2 FQGNSA. The CDR3 sequence is 14 residues long. This receptor was taken from a human donor in a cohort sampled during active or convalescent COVID-19. Sequenced sample: peripheral blood. The chain uses TRBV7-2 and TRBJ1-6; TRBD1 aligns across 7 bases. Here the CDR3 reads CASSTTGNNSPLHF. In nucleotides, the CDR3 is TGTGCCAGCAGCACGACAGGGAATAATTCACCCCTCCACTTT.